Each of the 11 T cell receptor beta chains below was sequenced from the same sample in a study. TCRdb independently ran MiXCR on the RT-PCR reads; one entry per CDR3 protein. Among more than 550,000 distinct CDR3 sequences listed, 13% to 15% were seen once. Sequenced input: memory CD4+ T cells from blood. All receptors come from a female donor in good health, serving as a healthy control.

The rearrangement links TRBV28 to TRBJ1-2, with TRBD1 matching over 10 bases. This CDR3 comprises 16 residues. J lost 1 base, V lost 4 bases, and 6 bases had no gene match. Germline values: CDR1 MDHEN, CDR2 SYDVKM. The CDR3 bases are TGTGCCAGCAGTTCCATGACAGGGGGCGATAACTATGGCTACACCTTC. Amino acid sequence: CASSSMTGGDNYGYTF.

Points on this clonotype: Sequence at one end of the junction differs from germline and may be a read error. This chain links TRBV20-1 with TRBJ2-1; D is unresolved. The CDR3 is 12 amino acids. In germline, CDR1 is DFQATT, CDR2 SNEGSKA (reference sequence). In DNA form, the CDR3 reads TGCAGTGCTAGGGCCCGTGGGTCGGATAGGGTCTTC. Residues: CSARARGSDRVF.

This clonotype was detected a few times. This chain joins TRBV28 and TRBJ1-1; D perhaps matches TRBD1 (5 bases). CDR3 length: 13 amino acids. V lost 4 bases and J 3 bases, leaving 9 bases between the germline ends. The germline V gene encodes CDR1 MDHEN and CDR2 SYDVKM. The CDR3 coding sequence is TGTGCCAGCAGTTCACAGGTATACACTGAAGCTTTCTTT. This translates into CASSSQVYTEAFF.

The chain carries TRBV29-1 and TRBJ1-1; 7 bases are shared with TRBD1. This CDR3 spans 13 amino acids. With V trimmed by 6 bases and J by 0 bases, 4 bases remained unmatched. Germline values: CDR1 SQVTM, CDR2 ANQGSEA. In DNA, the CDR3 is TGCAGCGTCCGCAGGGGGATGAACACTGAAGCTTTCTTT. It codes for CSVRRGMNTEAFF.

This chain joins TRBV28 and TRBJ1-5; TRBD1 aligns across 9 bases. V trimming: 2 bases; J trimming: 8 bases; junction bases outside the gene matches: 7. This CDR3 contains 15 residues. Germline V gene sequence: CDR1 MDHEN, CDR2 SYDVKM. The DNA of the CDR3 is TGTGCCAGCAGTTTACCGGGGACAGGGAGGGAGCCCCAGCATTTT. Encoded protein: CASSLPGTGREPQHF.

The J gene is TRBJ1-2, the V gene TRBV6-1; TRBD1 might be the D (5 bases). Germline assignment: CDR1 MNHNS and CDR2 SASEGT. The CDR3 is made up of 14 amino acids. With 4 bases removed from V and 2 bases from J, the gap between germline ends came to 11 bases. CDR3 region: CASSARQTNYGYTF. In nucleotides, the CDR3 is TGTGCCAGCAGTGCCAGACAGACGAACTATGGCTACACCTTC.

The sample holds a few counts of this clonotype. J is TRBJ1-4 and V is TRBV27, with 8 bases lining up with TRBD1. The CDR3 covers 14 residues. Germline trimming cut 3 bases from V and 10 bases from J; bases unmatched to any gene: 7. Looked up from germline, CDR1 is MNHEY and CDR2 is SMNVEV (reference sequence). For the CDR3, the DNA is TGTGCCAGCAGTTTCGGACAGGGAATTGGAAAACTGTTTTTT. Protein: CASSFGQGIGKLFF.

The table lists this clonotype with many counts. The chain uses TRBV20-1 and TRBJ1-2; D is undetermined. V was cut by 1 base and J by 2 bases, with 5 bases left in between. Germline assignment: CDR1 DFQATT and CDR2 SNEGSKA (reference sequence). The CDR3 covers 12 residues. CDR3 DNA: TGCAGTGCTAGAGTGAGCAACTATGGCTACACCTTC. This translates into CSARVSNYGYTF.

The genes are TRBV5-1 and TRBJ2-1, with D hard to call. V was shortened by 2 bases and J by 13 bases, with 10 bases between the two germline ends. This CDR3 region has 11 residues. Germline CDR1 is SGHRS and CDR2 is YFSETQ. CDR3 amino acids: CASSFQETQFF. The CDR3 DNA is TGCGCCAGCAGCTTCCAAGAGACCCAGTTCTTC. Complete variable domain (other parts from reference TRBV5-1 and TRBJ2-1): KAGVTQTPRYLIKTRGQQVTLSCSPISGHRSVSWYQQTPGQGLQFLFEYFSETQRNKGNFPGRFSGRQFSNSRSEMNVSTLELGDSALYLCASSFQETQFFGPGTRLTVL.

This clonotype was picked up a small number of times. V and J are TRBV12-3 or TRBV12-4 and TRBJ2-2, with 8 nucleotides matching TRBD1. The ends lost 5 bases at V and 6 bases at J; junction bases unmatched: 11. The CDR3 runs to 16 residues. CDR3 in DNA: TGTGCCAGCAGTCCAATCGGACAGGGCTGGCCCGGGGAGCTGTTTTTT. Encoded protein: CASSPIGQGWPGELFF.

This sequence joins TRBV11-2 and TRBJ2-5; 7 nucleotides align to TRBD2. Per germline, CDR1 SGHAT and CDR2 FQNNGV. This CDR3 spans 13 amino acids. The trim removed 4 bases at V and 5 bases at J, leaving 4 bases unmatched. This chain's CDR3 is CASSSRREETQYF. CDR3 DNA: TGTGCCAGCAGCTCCCGGCGGGAGGAGACCCAGTACTTC.